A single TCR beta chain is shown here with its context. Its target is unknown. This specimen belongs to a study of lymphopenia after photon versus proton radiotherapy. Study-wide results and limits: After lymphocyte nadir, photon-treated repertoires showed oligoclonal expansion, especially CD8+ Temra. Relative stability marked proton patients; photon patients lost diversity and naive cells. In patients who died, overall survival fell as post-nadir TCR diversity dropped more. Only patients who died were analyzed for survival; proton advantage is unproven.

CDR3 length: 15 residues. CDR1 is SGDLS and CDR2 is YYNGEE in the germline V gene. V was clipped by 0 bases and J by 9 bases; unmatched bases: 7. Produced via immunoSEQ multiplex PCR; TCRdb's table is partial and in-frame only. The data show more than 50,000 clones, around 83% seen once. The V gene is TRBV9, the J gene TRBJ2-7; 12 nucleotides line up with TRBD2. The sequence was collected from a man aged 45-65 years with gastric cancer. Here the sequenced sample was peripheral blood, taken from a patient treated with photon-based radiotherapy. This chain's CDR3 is CASSVGTSGTPGQYF. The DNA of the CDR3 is TGTGCCAGCAGCGTAGGGACTAGCGGGACCCCAGGGCAGTACTTC.